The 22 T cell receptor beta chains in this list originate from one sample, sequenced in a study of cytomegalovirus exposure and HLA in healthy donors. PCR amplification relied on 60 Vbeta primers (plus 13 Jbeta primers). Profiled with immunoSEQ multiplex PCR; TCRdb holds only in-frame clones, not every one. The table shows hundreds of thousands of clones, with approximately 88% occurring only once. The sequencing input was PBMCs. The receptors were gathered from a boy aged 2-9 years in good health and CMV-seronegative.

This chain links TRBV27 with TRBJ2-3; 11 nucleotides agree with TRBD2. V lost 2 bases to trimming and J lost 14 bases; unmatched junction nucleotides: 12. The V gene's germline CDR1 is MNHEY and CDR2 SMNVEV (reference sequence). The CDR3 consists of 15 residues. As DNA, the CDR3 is TGTGCCAGCAGTTTAACGTACCCGGGACTAGCGGTGGTGTATTTT. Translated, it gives CASSLTYPGLAVVYF.

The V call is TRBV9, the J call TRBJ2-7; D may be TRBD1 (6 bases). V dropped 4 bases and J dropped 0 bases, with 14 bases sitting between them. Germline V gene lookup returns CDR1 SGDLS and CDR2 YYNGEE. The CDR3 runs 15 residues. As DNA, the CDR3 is TGTGCCAGCAGCCTGGGACAAGCATTCTCCTACGAGCAGTACTTC. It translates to CASSLGQAFSYEQYF.

The CDR3 nucleotides are TGTGCCAGCAGTTTTACAGGGTATAATTCACCCCTCCACTTT. Protein product: CASSFTGYNSPLHF. The chain employs TRBV2 and TRBJ1-6; perhaps TRBD1 as D (6 bases). The V and J ends lost 5 bases and 4 bases respectively, with 9 bases between them. The length of the CDR3 is 14 residues. Germline CDR1 SNHLY, CDR2 FYNNEI.

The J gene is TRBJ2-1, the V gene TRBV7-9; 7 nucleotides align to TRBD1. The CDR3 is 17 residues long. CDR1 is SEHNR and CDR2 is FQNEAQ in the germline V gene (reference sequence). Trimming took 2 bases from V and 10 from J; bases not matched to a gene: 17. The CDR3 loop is CASSLNADRVHQWEQFF. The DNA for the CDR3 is TGTGCCAGCAGCTTAAACGCCGACAGGGTCCACCAATGGGAGCAGTTCTTC.

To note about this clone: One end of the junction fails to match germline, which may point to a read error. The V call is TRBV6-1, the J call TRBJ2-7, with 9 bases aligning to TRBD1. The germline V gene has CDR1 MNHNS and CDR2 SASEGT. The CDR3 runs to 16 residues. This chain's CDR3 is CASSASGTGKSYEQCF. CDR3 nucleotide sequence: TGTGCCAGCAGTGCCTCCGGGACAGGGAAATCCTACGAGCAGTGCTTC.

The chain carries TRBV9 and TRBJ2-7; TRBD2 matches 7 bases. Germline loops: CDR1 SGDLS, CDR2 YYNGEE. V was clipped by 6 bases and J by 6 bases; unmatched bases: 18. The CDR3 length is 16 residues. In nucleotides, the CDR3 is TGTGCCAGCACCCTCCCGGTGGAGAGGGAGGGGAGCGAGCAGTACTTC. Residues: CASTLPVEREGSEQYF. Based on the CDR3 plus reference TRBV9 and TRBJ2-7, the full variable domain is DSGVTQTPKHLITATGQRVTLRCSPRSGDLSVYWYQQSLDQGLQFLIQYYNGEERAKGNILERFSAQQFPDLHSELNLSSLELGDSALYFCASTLPVEREGSEQYFGPGTRLTVT.

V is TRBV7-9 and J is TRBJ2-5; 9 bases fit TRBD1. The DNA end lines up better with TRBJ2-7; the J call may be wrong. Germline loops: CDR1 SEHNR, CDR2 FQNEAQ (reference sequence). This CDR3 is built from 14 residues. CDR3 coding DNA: TGTGCCAGCAGCTCGGACAGGGGAATCTACGAGCAGTACTTC. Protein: CASSSDRGIYEQYF.

As DNA, the CDR3 is TGTGCCAGCAGCTTAGCGGACAGCTCTGGCTACACCTTC. This codes for CASSLADSSGYTF. The chain links TRBV7-6 to TRBJ1-2; a possible D gene is TRBD1 (6 bases). The CDR3 has 13 residues. Germline V gene data show CDR1 as SGHVS and CDR2 as FNYEAQ. Trimming left V 0 bases short and J 7 bases short, with 9 bases between. Based on the CDR3 plus reference TRBV7-6 and TRBJ1-2, the full variable domain is GAGVSQSPRYKVTKRGQDVALRCDPISGHVSLYWYRQALGQGPEFLTYFNYEAQQDKSGLPNDRFSAERPEGSISTLTIQRTEQRDSAMYRCASSLADSSGYTFGSGTRLTVV.

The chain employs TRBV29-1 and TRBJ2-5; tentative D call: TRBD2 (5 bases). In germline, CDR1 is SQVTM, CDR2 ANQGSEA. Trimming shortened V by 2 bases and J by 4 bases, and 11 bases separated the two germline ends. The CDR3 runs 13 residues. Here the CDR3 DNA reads TGCAGCGTTGAAACCTCAGGAGGAGAGACCCAGTACTTC. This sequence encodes CSVETSGGETQYF.

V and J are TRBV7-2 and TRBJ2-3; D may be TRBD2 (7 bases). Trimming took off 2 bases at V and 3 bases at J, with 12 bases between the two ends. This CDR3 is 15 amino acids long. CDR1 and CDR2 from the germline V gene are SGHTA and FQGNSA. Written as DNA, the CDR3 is TGTGCCAGCAGCTTATGGGGGGGCCTTACAGATACGCAGTATTTT. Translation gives CASSLWGGLTDTQYF.

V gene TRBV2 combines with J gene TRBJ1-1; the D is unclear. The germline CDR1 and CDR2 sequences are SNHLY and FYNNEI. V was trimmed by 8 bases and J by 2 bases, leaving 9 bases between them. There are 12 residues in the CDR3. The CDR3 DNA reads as TGTGCCAGCCCAGAGGCAAACACTGAAGCTTTCTTT. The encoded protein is CASPEANTEAFF. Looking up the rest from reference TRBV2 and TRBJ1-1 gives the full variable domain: EPEVTQTPSHQVTQMGQEVILRCVPISNHLYFYWYRQILGQKVEFLVSFYNNEISEKSEIFDDQFSVERPDGSNFTLKIRSTKLEDSAMYFCASPEANTEAFFGQGTRLTVV.

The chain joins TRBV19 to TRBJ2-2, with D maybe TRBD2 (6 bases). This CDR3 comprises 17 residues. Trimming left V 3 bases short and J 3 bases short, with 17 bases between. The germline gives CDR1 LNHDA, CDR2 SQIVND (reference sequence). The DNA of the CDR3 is TGTGCCAGTAGTATTATGCGGGGAACGACGGACACCGGGGAGCTGTTTTTT. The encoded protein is CASSIMRGTTDTGELFF.

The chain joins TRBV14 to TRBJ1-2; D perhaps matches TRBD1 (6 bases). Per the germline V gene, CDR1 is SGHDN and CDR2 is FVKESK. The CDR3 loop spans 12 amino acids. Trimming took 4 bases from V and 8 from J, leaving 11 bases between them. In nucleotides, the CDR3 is TGTGCCAGCAGCCCAGGGGCCTGGGGCTACACCTTC. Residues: CASSPGAWGYTF.

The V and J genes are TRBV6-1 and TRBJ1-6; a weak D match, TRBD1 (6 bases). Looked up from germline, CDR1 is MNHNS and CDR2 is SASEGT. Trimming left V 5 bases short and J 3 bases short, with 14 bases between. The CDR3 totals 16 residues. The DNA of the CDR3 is TGTGCCAGCAGTAAAGGGGGAGGCAACTATAATTCACCCCTCCACTTT. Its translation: CASSKGGGNYNSPLHF.

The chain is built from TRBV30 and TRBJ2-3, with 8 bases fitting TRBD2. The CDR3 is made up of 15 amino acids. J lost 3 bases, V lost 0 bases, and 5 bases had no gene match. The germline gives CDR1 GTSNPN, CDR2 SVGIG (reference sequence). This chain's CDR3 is CAWSVRAGDTDTQYF. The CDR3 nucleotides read TGTGCCTGGAGTGTAAGAGCGGGGGATACAGATACGCAGTATTTT. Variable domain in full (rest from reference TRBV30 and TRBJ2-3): SQTIHQWPATLVQPVGSPLSLECTVEGTSNPNLYWYRQAAGRGLQLLFYSVGIGQISSEVPQNLSASRPQDRQFILSSKKLLLSDSGFYLCAWSVRAGDTDTQYFGPGTRLTVL.

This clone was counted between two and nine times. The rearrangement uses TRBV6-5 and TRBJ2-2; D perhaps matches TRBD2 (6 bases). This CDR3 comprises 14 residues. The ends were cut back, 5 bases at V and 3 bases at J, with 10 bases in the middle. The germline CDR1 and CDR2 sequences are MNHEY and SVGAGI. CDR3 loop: CASSNGGHTGELFF. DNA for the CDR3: TGTGCCAGCAGTAACGGGGGTCACACCGGGGAGCTGTTTTTT.

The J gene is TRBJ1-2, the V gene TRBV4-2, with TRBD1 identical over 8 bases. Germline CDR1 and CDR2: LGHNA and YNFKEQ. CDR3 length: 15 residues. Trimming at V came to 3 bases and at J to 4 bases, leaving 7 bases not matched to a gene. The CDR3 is CASSQTGTGTYGYTF. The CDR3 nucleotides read TGTGCCAGCAGCCAGACCGGGACAGGCACCTATGGCTACACCTTC.

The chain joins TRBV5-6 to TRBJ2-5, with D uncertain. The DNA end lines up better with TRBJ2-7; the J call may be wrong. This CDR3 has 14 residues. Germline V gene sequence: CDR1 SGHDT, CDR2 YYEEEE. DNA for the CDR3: TGTGCCAGCAGTCCCGGTGCCGGAGCCTACGAGCAGTACTTC. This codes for CASSPGAGAYEQYF.

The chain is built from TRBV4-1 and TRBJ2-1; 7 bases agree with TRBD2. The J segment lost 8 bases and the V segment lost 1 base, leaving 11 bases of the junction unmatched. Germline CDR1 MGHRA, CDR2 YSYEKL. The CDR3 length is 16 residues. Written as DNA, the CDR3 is TGCGCCAGCAGCCAAGTACCCGGGGGGTTGTCAGATGAGCAGTTCTTC. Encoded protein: CASSQVPGGLSDEQFF.

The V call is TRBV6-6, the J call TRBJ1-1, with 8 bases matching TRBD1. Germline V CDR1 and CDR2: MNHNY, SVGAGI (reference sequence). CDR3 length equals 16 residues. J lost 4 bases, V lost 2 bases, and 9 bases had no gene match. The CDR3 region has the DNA TGTGCCAGCAGTTACCCCCGACAGGGGCAGTTCACTGAAGCTTTCTTT. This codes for CASSYPRQGQFTEAFF.

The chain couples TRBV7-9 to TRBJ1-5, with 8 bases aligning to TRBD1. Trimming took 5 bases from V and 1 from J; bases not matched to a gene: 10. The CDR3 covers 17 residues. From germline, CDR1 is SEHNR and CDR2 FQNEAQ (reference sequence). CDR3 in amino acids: CASSRTGTEWSNQPQHF. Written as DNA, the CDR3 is TGTGCCAGCAGCAGGACAGGGACGGAATGGAGCAATCAGCCCCAGCATTTT.

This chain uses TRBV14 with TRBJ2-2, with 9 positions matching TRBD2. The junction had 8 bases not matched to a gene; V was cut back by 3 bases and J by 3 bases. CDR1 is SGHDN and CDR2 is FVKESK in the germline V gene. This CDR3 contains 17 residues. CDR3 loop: CASSHWGSGRDTGELFF. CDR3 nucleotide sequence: TGTGCCAGCAGCCATTGGGGTAGCGGGAGAGACACCGGGGAGCTGTTTTTT.